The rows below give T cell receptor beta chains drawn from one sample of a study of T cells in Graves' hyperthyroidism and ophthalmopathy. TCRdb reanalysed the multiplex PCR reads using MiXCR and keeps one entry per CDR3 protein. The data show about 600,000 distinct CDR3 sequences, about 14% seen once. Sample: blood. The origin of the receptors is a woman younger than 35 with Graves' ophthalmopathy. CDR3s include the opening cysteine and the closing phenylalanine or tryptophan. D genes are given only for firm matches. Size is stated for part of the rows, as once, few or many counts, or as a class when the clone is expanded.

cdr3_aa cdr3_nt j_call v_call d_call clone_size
CASRRDSGPYEQYF TGTGCCAGCAGGAGGGACAGCGGCCCCTACGAGCAGTACTTC TRBJ2-7 TRBV2 TRBD1 many
CASMGVSGANVLTF TGTGCCAGCATGGGAGTCTCTGGGGCCAACGTCCTGACTTTC TRBJ2-6 TRBV2 - -
CASTAAEETQYF TGTGCCAGCACCGCGGCGGAAGAGACCCAGTACTTC TRBJ2-5 TRBV2 - many
CASRRPGRRPDTQYF TGTGCCAGCAGACGGCCGGGACGACGTCCTGATACGCAGTATTTT TRBJ2-3 TRBV6-1 - few
CASSIWDFSYEQYF TGTGCCAGCAGCATATGGGACTTTTCCTACGAGCAGTACTTC TRBJ2-7 TRBV7-9 - many
CASSLGGLAGGLGSTDTQYF TGTGCCAGCAGCTTGGGCGGACTAGCGGGAGGGCTTGGAAGCACAGATACGCAGTATTTT TRBJ2-3 TRBV5-4 TRBD2 -
CATMGDTEAFF TGTGCCACCATGGGGGACACTGAAGCTTTCTTT TRBJ1-1 TRBV6-1 - many
CASSLGQGAWNEQFF TGTGCCAGCAGCCTTGGACAGGGGGCTTGGAATGAGCAGTTCTTC TRBJ2-1 TRBV4-2 TRBD1 few
CASSLMAPGTYNEQFF TGTGCCAGCAGCTTGATGGCGCCCGGAACCTACAATGAGCAGTTCTTC TRBJ2-1 TRBV5-5 - -
CASSQDGAYGYTF TGTGCCAGCAGTCAGGACGGAGCCTATGGCTACACCTTC TRBJ1-2 TRBV6-2/TRBV6-3 - -
CASSQSPIGGYTF TGTGCCAGCAGCCAATCCCCGATCGGGGGCTACACCTTC TRBJ1-2 TRBV3-1 - many
CASSRPPGGVSGNTIYF TGTGCCAGCAGTCGACCCCCGGGCGGGGTCTCTGGAAACACCATATATTTT TRBJ1-3 TRBV28 - few
CASSHPARDLYTEAFF TGTGCCAGCAGCCATCCCGCACGGGACCTTTACACTGAAGCTTTCTTT TRBJ1-1 TRBV12-3/TRBV12-4 - -
CASSLRTGLPTEAFF TGTGCCAGCAGCTTAAGGACAGGGCTTCCCACTGAAGCTTTCTTT TRBJ1-1 TRBV7-2 TRBD1 few
CASSFSGTSGRDQETQYF TGTGCCAGCAGTTTCTCCGGGACTAGCGGGAGAGACCAAGAGACCCAGTACTTC TRBJ2-5 TRBV27 TRBD2 -
CASSLVWRKHNEQFF TGTGCCAGCAGCTTAGTTTGGCGGAAGCACAATGAGCAGTTCTTC TRBJ2-1 TRBV11-2 - many
CASAGTSGRLGEQFF TGTGCCAGTGCTGGTACTAGCGGGAGGCTCGGTGAGCAGTTCTTC TRBJ2-1 TRBV2 TRBD2 many
CASQQYNEQFF TGTGCCAGCCAACAATACAATGAGCAGTTCTTC TRBJ2-1 TRBV18 - few
CASSFVSGANVLTF TGTGCCAGCAGCTTTGTATCTGGGGCCAACGTCCTGACTTTC TRBJ2-6 TRBV5-6 - few
CASSFGVGQGVSPLHF TGTGCCAGCAGCTTCGGTGTGGGACAGGGTGTTTCACCCCTCCACTTT TRBJ1-6 TRBV5-6 TRBD1 -
CAWTTLAGPYFTGELFF TGTGCCTGGACCACCCTAGCGGGCCCTTACTTCACCGGGGAGCTGTTTTTT TRBJ2-2 TRBV30 TRBD2 many
CASSQAPLRLHNEQFF TGTGCCAGCAGCCAAGCCCCACTAAGGCTCCACAATGAGCAGTTCTTC TRBJ2-1 TRBV11-3 - many
CAWSVGVDQPQHF TGTGCCTGGAGTGTTGGGGTAGATCAGCCCCAGCATTTT TRBJ1-5 TRBV30 - many
CASSPRTRIDEQYF TGTGCCAGCAGTCCCCGGACTAGAATCGACGAGCAGTACTTC TRBJ2-7 TRBV2 TRBD2 few
CASSPIGDIAFYGYTF TGTGCCAGCAGTCCGATAGGGGATATTGCCTTCTATGGCTACACCTTC TRBJ1-2 TRBV27 - -
CASSLGRRRDEQFF TGTGCCAGTAGTCTGGGACGGCGAAGAGATGAGCAGTTCTTC TRBJ2-1 TRBV19 - -
CASSLTTGGTGELFF TGTGCCAGCAGCTTAACGACAGGGGGCACCGGGGAGCTGTTTTTT TRBJ2-2 TRBV7-9 TRBD1 many
CASSLEPGSSGNTIYF TGTGCCAGCAGTTTGGAGCCAGGGAGCTCTGGAAACACCATATATTTT TRBJ1-3 TRBV28 - many
CASSSAFGYEQYF TGTGCCAGCAGCTCCGCTTTCGGATACGAGCAGTACTTC TRBJ2-7 TRBV5-6 - many
CASSVSPLVQETQYF TGTGCCAGCAGCGTATCGCCCTTAGTTCAAGAGACCCAGTACTTC TRBJ2-5 TRBV9 - -
CASSSLRGGYTEAFF TGTGCCAGCAGTTCCCTTAGGGGCGGGTACACTGAAGCTTTCTTT TRBJ1-1 TRBV6-2/TRBV6-3 - many
CASRILRGATGFRNQPQHF TGTGCCAGCAGAATCCTACGGGGGGCTACGGGTTTTCGCAATCAGCCCCAGCATTTT TRBJ1-5 TRBV6-1 - few
CASSEMRTEAFF TGTGCCAGTAGTGAGATGCGGACTGAAGCTTTCTTT TRBJ1-1 TRBV19 - -
CASSVYSGRPNEQFF TGTGCCAGCAGTGTATATAGCGGGAGACCGAATGAGCAGTTCTTC TRBJ2-1 TRBV2 TRBD2 many
CAISESSGATEAFF TGTGCCATCAGTGAGTCGTCAGGGGCCACTGAAGCTTTCTTT TRBJ1-1 TRBV10-3 - few
CASSFGTRGEQYF TGTGCCAGCAGTTTTGGCACCCGCGGGGAGCAGTACTTC TRBJ2-7 TRBV12-3/TRBV12-4 - many
CASSPRLGQGEGEQYF TGTGCCAGCTCACCCCGTCTGGGACAGGGGGAAGGGGAGCAGTACTTC TRBJ2-7 TRBV18 TRBD1 -
CASSPPSGTGVGAKLFF TGTGCCAGCTCACCACCGTCGGGGACAGGGGTCGGAGCAAAACTGTTTTTT TRBJ1-4 TRBV18 TRBD1 few
CASSQELAGGPDTQYF TGCGCCAGCAGCCAAGAACTAGCGGGAGGGCCGGATACGCAGTATTTT TRBJ2-3 TRBV4-3 TRBD2 -
CASSQEGVSYGYTF TGTGCCAGCAGCCAAGAGGGGGTATCCTATGGCTACACCTTC TRBJ1-2 TRBV3-1 - many
CASSQDRGPSPVSEQYF TGTGCCAGCAGCCAAGACCGGGGACCCAGTCCTGTAAGCGAGCAGTACTTC TRBJ2-7 TRBV28 - -